This entry concerns a single T cell receptor beta chain. Its specificity is not known. The entry originates in a study of OX40 agonist ivuxolimab in advanced cancers. Study findings and constraints: At 0.1 to 3.0 mg/kg, clonal expansion of CD4+ and CD8+ blood T cells had occurred by week 6. Compared with others, partial responders at 0.1-3.0 mg/kg displayed clonal expansion among the lowest. Mean expanded clone counts were higher in CD8+ than CD4+ T cells.

The V end lost 5 bases, the J end lost 1 base, and 12 bases lay between the germline ends. The CDR3 runs to 14 residues. Looked up from germline, CDR1 is SGHRS and CDR2 is YFSETQ. The table came from immunoSEQ multiplex PCR; TCRdb's copy has only in-frame clones and leaves some out. This table holds roughly 99,000 clones, 80% to 95% found once. The J gene is TRBJ1-1, the V gene TRBV5-1, with D maybe TRBD1 (5 bases). The sample in question was CD4+ or CD8+ T cells sorted from blood, obtained in a trial of the OX40 agonist ivuxolimab. The receptor's source is an adult with an advanced solid tumor such as melanoma, head and neck, liver or kidney cancer. The CDR3 region is CASRSGGANTEAFF. CDR3 in DNA: TGCGCCAGCAGGTCCGGTGGGGCGAACACTGAAGCTTTCTTT.